This T cell receptor (beta chain) was recorded in a study of blood T cell repertoires in COVID-19. This CDR3 contains 14 residues. Germline V lookup: CDR1 SEHNR, CDR2 FQNEAQ (reference sequence). The V segment lost 5 bases and the J segment 8 bases; nucleotides outside the gene matches: 7. Original data processing: Amplification of reference gene primers provided the estimated nucleated cell counts. Only in-frame clones appear in the TCRdb table, and some are missing; sequencing was by immunoSEQ multiplex PCR. The D gene and trimming were derived from the DNA, and the V and J assignments and clone size from that table. The sample carries fewer than 500,000 clones, about 85% recorded once. Everyone who took part was roughly 18 to 90 years old, and they came from roughly 25 US areas. Clinical history reported by participants formed the basis on which cohorts were assigned.

Sample: PBMCs or T cells enriched from blood (not recorded which). The rearrangement links TRBV7-9 to TRBJ1-3, with 9 bases matching TRBD1. This TCR was recovered from a woman between 18 and 30 years old with acute COVID-19. The CDR3 sequence is CASSEGTGLDTIYF. The CDR3 nucleotides are TGTGCCAGCAGCGAGGGGACAGGGCTGGACACCATATATTTT.